This TCR beta chain originates from a study of T cells expressing NK-cell markers. About the research overall: Sorted CD3+CD56-NKG2C+, CD3+CD56+NKG2C- and CD3+CD56+NKG2C+ T cells were the source of the TCR beta repertoires. Whole-study results and caveats: The study left the HCMV specificity of expanded NKG2C+ T cell clones unresolved.

Germline CDR1 SGHDT, CDR2 YYEEEE. This CDR3 has 16 amino acids. TCRdb reprocessed the 5' RACE reads; each CDR3 protein has one entry and no DNA is given. This table holds roughly 280,000 distinct CDR3 sequences. With respect to this clonotype: Its antigen is unknown.

The receptor was isolated from a man younger than 30 in good health. The sample was blood T cells: a sorted CD56 or NKG2C T cell subset, CD4+ or CD8+ T cells, or bulk PBMC T cells (not recorded which). This chain links TRBV5-6 with TRBJ2-3; the D call of TRBD1 rests on TCRdb alone, since no DNA is present to check it. The CDR3: CASSPTMGEGWDTQYF.